One and the same sample provided the 19 T cell receptor beta chains below, sequenced in a study of molecular identifiers for immune sequencing clone quantification. Each CDR3 protein gets one entry after TCRdb re-called the PCR reads with MiXCR. The sample lists roughly 90,000 distinct CDR3 sequences; 15% to 20% were seen once. Sequencing used naive CD8+ T cells from blood, with Jurkat cell RNA spiked in. Subset denoted: FACS-sorted CD8+CD4-CCR7+CD45RA+ naive T cells. These receptors were obtained from a human donor in good health. Some libraries in this study had Jurkat cell RNA spiked in.

The sample holds many counts of this clonotype. The chain uses TRBV4-3 and TRBJ2-1; 10 bases map to TRBD2. Germline-derived CDR1 and CDR2 are LGHNA and YSLEER. CDR3 length: 16 residues. The V segment lost 0 bases and the J segment 8 bases; nucleotides outside the gene matches: 7. CDR3 in DNA: TGCGCCAGCAGCCAAGATTGGACTAGCGGAACGGATGAGCAGTTCTTC. This translates into CASSQDWTSGTDEQFF.

This clonotype was detected only once. A much larger clone lies one base from this, so it may be a read error. The chain employs TRBV7-9 and TRBJ2-2, with D tentatively TRBD2 (5 bases). Germline assignment: CDR1 SEHNR and CDR2 FQNEAQ (reference sequence). The CDR3 has 16 amino acids. The CDR3 loop is CASSLAVQVGTGELVF. DNA for the CDR3: TGTGCCAGCAGCTTAGCAGTCCAGGTGGGCACCGGGGAGCTGGTTTTT.

This clonotype occurred many times. This chain connects TRBV12-5 to TRBJ1-1; D remains ambiguous. This CDR3 region has 17 residues. Germline-derived CDR1 and CDR2 are LGHNT and FRNRAP. V was clipped by 1 base and J by 2 bases, with 17 bases between them. CDR3 in amino acids: CASGLATVMTRNTEAFF. CDR3 coding DNA: TGTGCTAGTGGTTTGGCAACGGTGATGACCCGAAACACTGAAGCTTTCTTT.

There are many counts of this clonotype. The chain has TRBV5-6 and TRBJ2-5, with TRBD1 as a possible D gene (5 bases). Germline CDR1 SGHDT, CDR2 YYEEEE. V was cut by 4 bases and J by 3 bases, with 13 bases left in between. The length of the CDR3 is 14 residues. The CDR3 is CASSETVGEETQYF. In nucleotides, the CDR3 is TGTGCCAGCAGCGAGACCGTAGGGGAAGAGACCCAGTACTTC.

There are many counts of this clonotype. The chain's CDR3 is CASSIILERGNQPQHF. The CDR3 DNA reads TGTGCCAGTAGTATCATATTGGAGAGGGGCAATCAGCCCCAGCATTTT. The chain is built from TRBV19 and TRBJ1-5, with no clear D. V was shortened by 3 bases and J by 2 bases, with 14 bases between the two germline ends. The CDR3 has 16 residues. Per germline, CDR1 LNHDA and CDR2 SQIVND (reference sequence).

This clonotype was observed many times. This rearrangement joins TRBV28 to TRBJ2-3, with D unclear. This CDR3 comprises 15 residues. Trimming took 7 bases from V and 3 from J, leaving 17 bases between them. Germline loops: CDR1 MDHEN, CDR2 SYDVKM. For the CDR3, the DNA is TGTGCCAGCAAAGGATGGGCCGATAGTACAGATACGCAGTATTTT. Translation: CASKGWADSTDTQYF.

This clonotype was observed at least ten times. The chain links TRBV28 to TRBJ2-3; D is perhaps TRBD2 (6 bases). With 7 bases removed from V and 0 bases from J, the gap between germline ends came to 23 bases. The CDR3 has 18 amino acids. Looked up from germline, CDR1 is MDHEN and CDR2 is SYDVKM. The CDR3 DNA reads as TGTGCCAGCATCAGCCGGGACTTACCCACCCTGAGCACAGATACGCAGTATTTT. Its protein product is CASISRDLPTLSTDTQYF. The full variable domain, rest sourced from reference TRBV28 and TRBJ2-3, is DVKVTQSSRYLVKRTGEKVFLECVQDMDHENMFWYRQDPGLGLRLIYFSYDVKMKEKGDIPEGYSVSREKKERFSLILESASTNQTSMYLCASISRDLPTLSTDTQYFGPGTRLTVL.

In this sample, this clonotype turned up a few times. In DNA, the CDR3 is TGTGCCAGCAGCTCCCGCCCCCCGGGACTAGCAGATCAAAGCTCCTACAATGAGCAGTTCTTC. Translating it yields CASSSRPPGLADQSSYNEQFF. This rearrangement joins TRBV11-1 to TRBJ2-1; 9 nucleotides agree with TRBD2. Looked up from germline, CDR1 is SGHAT and CDR2 is FQDESV (reference sequence). The CDR3 totals 21 residues. Unmatched junction bases numbered 19, after V lost 4 bases and J lost 0 bases.

Comment on this clonotype: One junction end does not reproduce the germline sequence, and a read error may be involved. The chain joins TRBV27 to TRBJ1-5; weak D call: TRBD1 (6 bases). The V gene's germline CDR1 is MNHEY and CDR2 SMNVEV (reference sequence). This CDR3 region has 14 residues. The CDR3 protein is CARSYTGSNQPQHF. Written as DNA, the CDR3 is TGTGCCCGCAGTTACACAGGGAGCAATCAGCCCCAGCATTTT.

Many counts were recorded for this clonotype. The rearrangement links TRBV5-1 to TRBJ2-5; a possible D gene is TRBD1 (7 bases). The V gene's germline CDR1 is SGHRS and CDR2 YFSETQ. The V and J ends lost 4 bases and 5 bases respectively, with 18 bases between them. CDR3 length: 15 residues. The chain's CDR3 is CASSLEGAAGETQYF. The CDR3 region has the DNA TGCGCCAGCAGCCTGGAGGGGGCGGCAGGCGAGACCCAGTACTTC.

The table lists this clonotype with many counts. The rearrangement uses TRBV4-1 and TRBJ2-3; no definite D call. Germline CDR1 MGHRA, CDR2 YSYEKL. The ends were cut back, 1 base at V and 4 bases at J, with 3 bases in the middle. The CDR3 spans 12 residues. CDR3 coding DNA: TGCGCCAGCAGCCAAGGGGCAGATACGCAGTATTTT. Its translation is CASSQGADTQYF.

This clonotype was seen ten or more times. This chain links TRBV11-2 with TRBJ2-1, with 9 bases aligning to TRBD2. V lost 4 bases and J lost 8; bases outside the gene matches: 9. Per the germline V gene, CDR1 is SGHAT and CDR2 is FQNNGV. The CDR3 is 15 amino acids. The DNA for the CDR3 is TGTGCCAGCAGCTCTATAGCGGGAGAGAGCTATGAGCAGTTCTTC. As protein: CASSSIAGESYEQFF. Using reference TRBV11-2 and TRBJ2-1 for the parts outside the CDR3, the full variable domain is EAGVAQSPRYKIIEKRQSVAFWCNPISGHATLYWYQQILGQGPKLLIQFQNNGVVDDSQLPKDRFSAERLKGVDSTLKIQPAKLEDSAVYLCASSSIAGESYEQFFGPGTRLTVL.

Concerning this clonotype itself: Possible read error: a much larger clone is one base away. This sequence joins TRBV3-2 and TRBJ2-2; TRBD1, the table's D call, was not compared with the DNA. TRBV3-2 is recorded as a pseudogene. The CDR3 runs to 12 residues. The CDR3 loop is CASRGAYGELFF. The CDR3 DNA follows: TGTGCCAGCAGGGGGGCGTACGGGGAGCTGTTTTTT.

This clonotype occurred many times. The chain has TRBV7-9 and TRBJ2-4, with D perhaps TRBD2 (5 bases). The CDR3 contains 16 residues. The V end lost 5 bases, the J end lost 4 bases, and 18 bases lay between the germline ends. Per the germline V gene, CDR1 is SEHNR and CDR2 is FQNEAQ (reference sequence). The CDR3 loop is CASSPRRWTQKNIQYF. The DNA of the CDR3 is TGTGCCAGCAGCCCCCGGCGATGGACTCAAAAAAACATTCAGTACTTC.

This clonotype was recorded many times. The J gene is TRBJ2-3, the V gene TRBV12-3 or TRBV12-4, with unresolved D. V lost 3 bases and J 3 bases, leaving 4 bases between the germline ends. This CDR3 contains 12 residues. The CDR3 reads CASSFWTDTQYF. The CDR3 nucleotides are TGTGCCAGCAGTTTTTGGACAGATACGCAGTATTTT.

This clonotype was seen many times. The chain is built from TRBV19 and TRBJ2-1; 8 bases fit TRBD2. The CDR3 spans 13 residues. V gave up 5 bases and J gave up 8 bases; unmatched junction bases: 5. Germline CDR1 is LNHDA and CDR2 is SQIVND (reference sequence). CDR3 sequence: CASSPGGGYEQFF. Written as DNA, the CDR3 is TGTGCCAGTAGTCCCGGGGGGGGGTATGAGCAGTTCTTC.

This clonotype was seen ten or more times. The chain couples TRBV6-5 to TRBJ2-1; D possibly corresponds to TRBD2 (6 bases). Germline loops: CDR1 MNHEY, CDR2 SVGAGI. This CDR3 region has 16 residues. Trimming removed 0 bases from V and 3 bases from J, with 12 bases in between. CDR3: CASSYSTGAGYNEQFF. CDR3 DNA sequence: TGTGCCAGCAGTTACTCGACGGGAGCAGGCTACAATGAGCAGTTCTTC.

This clonotype was seen repeatedly, ten times or more. The chain uses TRBV6-2 or TRBV6-3 and TRBJ1-5, with D perhaps matching TRBD1 (5 bases). The CDR3 totals 19 residues. From germline, CDR1 is MNHEY and CDR2 SVGEGT. V lost 2 bases and J lost 0, with 20 bases in between. The CDR3: CASSYNPDKNAYSNQPQHF. In DNA, the CDR3 is TGTGCCAGCAGTTACAACCCGGACAAGAACGCATATAGCAATCAGCCCCAGCATTTT.

This clonotype showed up many times. The chain recombines TRBV14 with TRBJ2-5, with 13 nucleotides matching TRBD2. With V trimmed by 1 base and J by 4 bases, 6 bases remained unmatched. This CDR3 region has 17 residues. The germline V gene encodes CDR1 SGHDN and CDR2 FVKESK. The CDR3 protein is CASSQVPGLAGLETQYF. As DNA, the CDR3 is TGTGCCAGCAGCCAAGTTCCGGGACTAGCGGGGTTAGAGACCCAGTACTTC.